Detailed here is one T cell receptor beta chain. Adults between roughly 18 and 95 years of age took part from approximately 24 US areas. Using immunoSEQ multiplex PCR, the repertoire was profiled, and TCRdb retains in-frame clones only, with some absent. The sample holds roughly 190,000 clones, roughly 80% seen once. This entry is derived from a study of blood T cell repertoires in COVID-19. The wider study: Whether acute or convalescent, the COVID-19 samples came from the United States, Italy and Spain.

Source material: PBMCs or T cells enriched from blood (not recorded which). The sequence was collected from a woman aged 55-75 years with acute COVID-19.

The CDR3 DNA is TGTGCCTGGAGTATTACAGTAGTCGAAAAACTGTTTTTT. This gives the protein CAWSITVVEKLFF. V gene TRBV30 combines with J gene TRBJ1-4; the D is unclear. The CDR3 spans 13 residues. Germline values: CDR1 GTSNPN, CDR2 SVGIG (reference sequence). The ends were cut back, 2 bases at V and 8 bases at J, with 12 bases in the middle.